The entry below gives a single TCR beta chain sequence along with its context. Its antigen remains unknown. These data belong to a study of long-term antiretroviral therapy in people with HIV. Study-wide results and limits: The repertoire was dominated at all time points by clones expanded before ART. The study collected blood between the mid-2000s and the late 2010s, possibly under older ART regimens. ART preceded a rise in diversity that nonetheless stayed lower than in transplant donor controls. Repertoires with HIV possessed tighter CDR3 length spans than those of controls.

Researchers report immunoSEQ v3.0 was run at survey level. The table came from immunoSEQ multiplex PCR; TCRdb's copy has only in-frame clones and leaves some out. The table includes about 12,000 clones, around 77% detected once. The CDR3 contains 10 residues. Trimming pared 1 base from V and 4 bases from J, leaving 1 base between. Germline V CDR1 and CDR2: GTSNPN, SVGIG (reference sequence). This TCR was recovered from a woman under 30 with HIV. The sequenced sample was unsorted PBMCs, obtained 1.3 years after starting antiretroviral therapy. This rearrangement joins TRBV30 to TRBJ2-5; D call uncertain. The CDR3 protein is CAWSAETQYF. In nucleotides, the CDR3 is TGTGCCTGGAGTGCAGAGACCCAGTACTTC.